This T cell receptor beta chain was observed in a study of early T cells in non-severe SARS-CoV-2 infection. As for the study in general: With bulk RNA from unsorted whole blood as input, sequencing yielded unpaired chains.

Findings and caveats of the study: Anti-spike CD8 specificities were favored by VDJdb matching, whose results missed private and CD4 specificities.

Individual cDNA molecules carried attached unique molecular identifiers. One entry per CDR3 protein results from TCRdb running MiXCR on the 5' RACE reads. The sample holds under 45,000 distinct CDR3 sequences, roughly 7.9% seen once. Of note for this clonotype: Its antigen is not known.

The sample here was whole blood, taken at baseline. The sequence came from an adult who was a healthcare worker with PCR-confirmed SARS-CoV-2 infection or an uninfected control (not recorded which).

The CDR3 spells CASKDGAKNIQYF. CDR3 bases: TGTGCCAGCAAAGACGGGGCTAAGAACATTCAGTACTTC. The chain links TRBV5-6 to TRBJ2-4; the D call may be TRBD1 or TRBD2 (5 bases each). V was clipped by 6 bases and J by 7 bases, with 14 bases between them. The CDR3 has 13 residues. The germline V gene encodes CDR1 SGHDT and CDR2 YYEEEE.